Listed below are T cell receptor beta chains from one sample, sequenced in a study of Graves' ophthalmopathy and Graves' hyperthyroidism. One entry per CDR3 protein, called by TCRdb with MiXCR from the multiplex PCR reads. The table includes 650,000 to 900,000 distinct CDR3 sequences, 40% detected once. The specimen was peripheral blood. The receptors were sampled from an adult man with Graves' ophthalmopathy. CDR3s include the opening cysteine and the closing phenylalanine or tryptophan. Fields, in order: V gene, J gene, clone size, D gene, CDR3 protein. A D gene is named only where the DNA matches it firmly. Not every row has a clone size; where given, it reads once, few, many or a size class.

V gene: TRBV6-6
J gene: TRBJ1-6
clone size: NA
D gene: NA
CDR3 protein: CASSLAGVYNSPLHF

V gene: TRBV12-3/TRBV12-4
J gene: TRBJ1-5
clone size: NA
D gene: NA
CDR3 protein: CASSLAIVGGGEPQHF

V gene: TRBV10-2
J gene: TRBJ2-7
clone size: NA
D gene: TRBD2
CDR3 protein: CASSESVGRRGSEQYF

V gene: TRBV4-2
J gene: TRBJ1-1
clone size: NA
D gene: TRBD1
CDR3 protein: CASSQGTGGTTEAFF

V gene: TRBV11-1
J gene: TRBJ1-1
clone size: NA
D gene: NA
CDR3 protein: CASSLDTDRTEAFF

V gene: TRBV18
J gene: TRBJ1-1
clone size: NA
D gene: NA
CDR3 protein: CASSPPSGTTEAFF

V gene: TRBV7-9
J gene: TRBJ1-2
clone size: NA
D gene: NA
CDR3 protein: CASSLAVGGGAAYTF

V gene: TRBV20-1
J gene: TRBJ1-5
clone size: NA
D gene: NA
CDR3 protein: CSAGDNNQPQHF

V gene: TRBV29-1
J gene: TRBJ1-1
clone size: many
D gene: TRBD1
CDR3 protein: CSVEVGTVSSFGFF

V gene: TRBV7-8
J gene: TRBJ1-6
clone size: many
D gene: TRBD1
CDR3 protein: CASSLAQGVPLHF